A single T cell receptor beta chain is shown here with its context. Its antigen is unidentified. After removal of 4 bases from V and 3 bases from J, the junction contained 5 bases not matched to a gene. The CDR3 covers 15 residues. Germline V gene sequence: CDR1 SEHNR, CDR2 FQNEAQ (reference sequence). Libraries were prepared by immunoSEQ multiplex PCR; TCRdb keeps only in-frame clonotypes and omits some of them. The data contain roughly 120,000 clones, roughly 86% of them singletons. This entry belongs to a study of cytomegalovirus exposure and HLA in healthy donors. At the level of the study: According to later analysis, the same platform produced the 130 or so validation and under 750 first-cohort repertoires.

The validation cohort, a group of under 150 subjects, included the donors and was separate from the approximately 680-subject first cohort. Notes on the study in general: Cytomegalovirus association was listed for about 150 TCR beta chains.

What was sequenced was PBMCs. The sequence was collected from a young man in good health and CMV-seronegative. The chain is built from TRBV7-9 and TRBJ2-2; 7 positions agree with TRBD1. The CDR3 DNA reads as TGTGCCAGCAGCTCTGGGGACAGTTACACCGGGGAGCTGTTTTTT. It yields the protein CASSSGDSYTGELFF.